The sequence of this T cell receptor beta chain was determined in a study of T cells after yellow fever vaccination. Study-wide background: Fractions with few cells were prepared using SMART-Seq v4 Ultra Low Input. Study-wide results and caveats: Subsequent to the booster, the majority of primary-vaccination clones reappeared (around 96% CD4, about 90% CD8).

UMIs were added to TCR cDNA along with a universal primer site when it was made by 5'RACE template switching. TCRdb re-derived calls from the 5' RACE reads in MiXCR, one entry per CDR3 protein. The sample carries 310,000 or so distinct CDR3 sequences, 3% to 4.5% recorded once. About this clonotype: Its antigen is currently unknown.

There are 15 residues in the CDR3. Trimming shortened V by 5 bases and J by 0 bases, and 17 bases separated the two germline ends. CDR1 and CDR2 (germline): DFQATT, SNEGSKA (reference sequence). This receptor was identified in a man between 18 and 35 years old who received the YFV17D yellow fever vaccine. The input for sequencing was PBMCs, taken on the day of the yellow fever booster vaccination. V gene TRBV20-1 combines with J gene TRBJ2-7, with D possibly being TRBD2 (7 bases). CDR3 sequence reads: CSADRSRGSSYEQYF. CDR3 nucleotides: TGCAGTGCTGACAGGTCGCGGGGGAGCTCCTACGAGCAGTACTTC.